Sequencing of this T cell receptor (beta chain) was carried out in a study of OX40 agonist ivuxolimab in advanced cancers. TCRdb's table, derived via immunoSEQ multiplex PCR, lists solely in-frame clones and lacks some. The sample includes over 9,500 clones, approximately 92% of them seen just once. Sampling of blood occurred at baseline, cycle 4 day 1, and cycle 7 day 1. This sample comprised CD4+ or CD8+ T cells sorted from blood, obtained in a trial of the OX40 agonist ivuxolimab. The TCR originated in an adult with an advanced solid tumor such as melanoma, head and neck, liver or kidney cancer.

In DNA form, the CDR3 reads TGTGCCAGCAGTTACGCGACAGGGGAGGGCTACACCTTC. Encoded protein: CASSYATGEGYTF. The J gene is TRBJ1-2, the V gene TRBV6-5, with 8 nucleotides matching TRBD1. The CDR3 contains 13 residues. Germline V gene sequence: CDR1 MNHEY, CDR2 SVGAGI. The V gene end was trimmed by 2 bases and the J gene end by 8 bases; junction bases not matched to a gene: 4.